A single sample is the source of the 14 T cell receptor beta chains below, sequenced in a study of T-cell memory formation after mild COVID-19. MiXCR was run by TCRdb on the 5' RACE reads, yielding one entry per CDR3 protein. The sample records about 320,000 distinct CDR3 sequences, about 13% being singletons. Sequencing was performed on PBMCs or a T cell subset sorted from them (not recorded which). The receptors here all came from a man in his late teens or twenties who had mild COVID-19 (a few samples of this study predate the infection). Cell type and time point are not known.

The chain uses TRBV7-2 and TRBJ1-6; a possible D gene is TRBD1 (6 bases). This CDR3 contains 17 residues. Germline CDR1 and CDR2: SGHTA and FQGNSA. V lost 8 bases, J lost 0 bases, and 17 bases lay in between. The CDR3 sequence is CASVPGDKSSYNSPLHF. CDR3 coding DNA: TGTGCCAGCGTCCCTGGGGACAAGAGCTCCTATAATTCACCCCTCCACTTT.

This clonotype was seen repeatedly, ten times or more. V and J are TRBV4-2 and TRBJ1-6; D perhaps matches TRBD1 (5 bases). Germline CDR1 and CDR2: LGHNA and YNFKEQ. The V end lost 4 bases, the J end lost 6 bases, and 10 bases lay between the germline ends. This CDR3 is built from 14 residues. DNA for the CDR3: TGTGCCAGCAGCCTCCTTGGGACTAATTCACCCCTCCACTTT. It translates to CASSLLGTNSPLHF.

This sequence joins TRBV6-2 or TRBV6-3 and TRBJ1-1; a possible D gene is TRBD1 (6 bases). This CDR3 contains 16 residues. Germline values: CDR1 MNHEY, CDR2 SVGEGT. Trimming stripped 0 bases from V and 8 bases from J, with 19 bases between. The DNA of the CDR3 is TGTGCCAGCAGTTACTCCCCGGCAGGGGCGGTCGGGGAAGCTTTCTTT. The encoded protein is CASSYSPAGAVGEAFF.

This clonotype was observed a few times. In DNA form, the CDR3 reads TGCGCCAGCACCGAGGTGCAGGGGAACACTGAAGCTTTCTTT. Translation: CASTEVQGNTEAFF. This chain uses TRBV4-1 with TRBJ1-1, with D tentatively TRBD1 (5 bases). V dropped 7 bases and J dropped 1 base, with 13 bases sitting between them. Germline CDR1 and CDR2: MGHRA and YSYEKL. CDR3 length: 14 amino acids.

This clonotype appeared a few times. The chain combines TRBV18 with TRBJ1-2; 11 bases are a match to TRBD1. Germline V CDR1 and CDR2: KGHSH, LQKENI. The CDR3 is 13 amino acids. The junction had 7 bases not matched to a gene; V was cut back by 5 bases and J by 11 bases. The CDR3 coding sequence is TGTGCCAGCTCAGCGGACAGGGGGCGATTTTACACCTTC. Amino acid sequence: CASSADRGRFYTF.

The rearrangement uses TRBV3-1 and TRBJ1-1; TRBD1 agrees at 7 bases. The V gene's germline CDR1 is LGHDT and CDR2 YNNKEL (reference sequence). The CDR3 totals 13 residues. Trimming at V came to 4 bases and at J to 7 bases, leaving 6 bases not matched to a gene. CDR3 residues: CASSLDRVGEAFF. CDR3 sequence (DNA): TGTGCCAGCAGCCTAGACAGGGTGGGTGAAGCTTTCTTT.

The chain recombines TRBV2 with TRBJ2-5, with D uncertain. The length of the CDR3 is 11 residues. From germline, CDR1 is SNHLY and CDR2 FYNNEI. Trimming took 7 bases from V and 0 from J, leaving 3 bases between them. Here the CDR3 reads CASMYQETQYF. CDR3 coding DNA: TGTGCCAGCATGTACCAAGAGACCCAGTACTTC. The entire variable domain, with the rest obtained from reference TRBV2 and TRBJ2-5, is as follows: EPEVTQTPSHQVTQMGQEVILRCVPISNHLYFYWYRQILGQKVEFLVSFYNNEISEKSEIFDDQFSVERPDGSNFTLKIRSTKLEDSAMYFCASMYQETQYFGPGTRLLVL.

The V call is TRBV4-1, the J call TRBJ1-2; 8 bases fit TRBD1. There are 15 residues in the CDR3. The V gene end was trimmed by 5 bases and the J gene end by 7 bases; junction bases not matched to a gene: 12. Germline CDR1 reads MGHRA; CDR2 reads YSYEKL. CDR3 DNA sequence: TGCGCCAGCAGCTTAGGGGCCGACAGGGGTTCTGGCTACACCTTC. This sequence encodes CASSLGADRGSGYTF.

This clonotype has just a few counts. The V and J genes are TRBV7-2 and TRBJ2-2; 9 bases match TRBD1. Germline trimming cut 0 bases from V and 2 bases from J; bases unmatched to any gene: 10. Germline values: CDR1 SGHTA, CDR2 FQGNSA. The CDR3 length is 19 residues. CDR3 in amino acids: CASSLAQTTDRGNTGELFF. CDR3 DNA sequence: TGTGCCAGCAGCTTAGCTCAAACTACGGACAGGGGAAACACCGGGGAGCTGTTTTTT.

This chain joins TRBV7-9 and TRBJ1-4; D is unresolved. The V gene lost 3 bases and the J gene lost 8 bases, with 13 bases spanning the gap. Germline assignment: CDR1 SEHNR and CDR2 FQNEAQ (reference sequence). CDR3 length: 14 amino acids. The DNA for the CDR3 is TGTGCCAGCAGCTTTTACAGCCTCGGGGAAAAACTGTTTTTT. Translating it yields CASSFYSLGEKLFF.

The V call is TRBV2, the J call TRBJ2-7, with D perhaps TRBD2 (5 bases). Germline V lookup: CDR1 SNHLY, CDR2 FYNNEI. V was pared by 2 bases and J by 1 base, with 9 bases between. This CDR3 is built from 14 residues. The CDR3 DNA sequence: TGTGCCAGCAGTGAACGAGAGGGTTCCTACGAGCAGTACGTC. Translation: CASSEREGSYEQYV.

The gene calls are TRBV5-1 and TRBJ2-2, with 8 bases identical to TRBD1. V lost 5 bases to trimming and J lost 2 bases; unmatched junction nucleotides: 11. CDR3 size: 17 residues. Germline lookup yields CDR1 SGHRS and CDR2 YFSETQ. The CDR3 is CASSRDWTGSNTGELFF. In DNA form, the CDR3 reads TGCGCCAGCAGTCGGGACTGGACAGGGAGTAACACCGGGGAGCTGTTTTTT.

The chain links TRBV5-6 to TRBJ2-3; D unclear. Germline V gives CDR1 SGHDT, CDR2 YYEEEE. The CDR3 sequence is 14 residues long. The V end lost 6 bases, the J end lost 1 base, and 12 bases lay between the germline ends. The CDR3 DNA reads TGTGCCAGCACCCAGACCACCCGCACAGATACGCAGTATTTT. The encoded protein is CASTQTTRTDTQYF.

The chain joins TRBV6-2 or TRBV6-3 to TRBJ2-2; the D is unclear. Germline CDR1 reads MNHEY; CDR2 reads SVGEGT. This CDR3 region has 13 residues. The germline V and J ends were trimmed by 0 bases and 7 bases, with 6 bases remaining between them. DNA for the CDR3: TGTGCCAGCAGTTACTCGGCCTACGGGGAGCTGTTTTTT. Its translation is CASSYSAYGELFF.